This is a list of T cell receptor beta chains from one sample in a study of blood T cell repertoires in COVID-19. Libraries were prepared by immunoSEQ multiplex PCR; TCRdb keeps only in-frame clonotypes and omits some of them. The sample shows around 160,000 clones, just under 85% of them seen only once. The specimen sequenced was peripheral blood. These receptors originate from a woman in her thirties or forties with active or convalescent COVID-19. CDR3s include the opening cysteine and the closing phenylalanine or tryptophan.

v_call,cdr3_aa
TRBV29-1,CSVMGGQGYSRTEAFF
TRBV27,CASTTRTGGAGYTF
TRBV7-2,CASSLGQYPYEQYF
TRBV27,CASSTGLVADTQYF
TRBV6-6,CASSDRDNQPQHF
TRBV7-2,CASSNFLAVNTDTQYF
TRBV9,CASGRGGMETQYF
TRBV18,CASSPYGTSGRRANEQFF
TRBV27,CASSQRGRTNEKLFF
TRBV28,CASSPGQGVSEAFF
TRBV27,CASSLGGYPSNQPQHF
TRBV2,CATRRGEGNQPQHF
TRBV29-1,CSAAGTGGEKLFF
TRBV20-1,CSADGSYGYTF
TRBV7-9,CASSPGQGPRNIQYF
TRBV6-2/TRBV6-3,CASSSLVGGPDTQYF
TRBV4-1,CASSLKTGDEQYF
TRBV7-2,CASSLNRGVPGNTIYF
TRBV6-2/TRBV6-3,CASSYEDSAGSSTDTQYF
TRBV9,CASSFGLATNEKLFF
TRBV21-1,CASSPRGRDTPLLGNQPQHF
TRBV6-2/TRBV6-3,CASSYVVARVADTQYF
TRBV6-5,CASKLNRNYGYTF
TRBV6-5,CASSYADRYYGYTF
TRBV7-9,CASSLGQVYNSPLHF
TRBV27,CASSQVRLDGQETQYF
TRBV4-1,CASSQEGWGGEQYF
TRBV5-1,CASSLEGAGDTQYF
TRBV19,CASSGRDRGLVDGYTF
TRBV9,CASSVATPFYEQYF
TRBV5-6,CASSQDRAAGSPLHF
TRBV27,CASSPHGHRDSNQPQHF
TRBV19,CASSISSEAFF
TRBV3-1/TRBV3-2,CASSQGRLAGGLETQYF
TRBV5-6,CASSLLDRVNTEAFF
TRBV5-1,CASSLDPGGGNSPLHF
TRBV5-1,CASGGQLNTEAFF
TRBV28,CASSFGGRGRRAFF
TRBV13,CASSPWGVQDSNQPQHF
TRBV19,CASSPFRELSDQRPQHF
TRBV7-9,CASSAPGEQGQYF
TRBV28,CASSRPRDRFNQPQHF
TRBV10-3,CAISTDRGRLFSYGYTF
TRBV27,CASSPRTGKAFF
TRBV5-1,CASTAGQPGNTIYF
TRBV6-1,CASSEEGLRNQPQHF